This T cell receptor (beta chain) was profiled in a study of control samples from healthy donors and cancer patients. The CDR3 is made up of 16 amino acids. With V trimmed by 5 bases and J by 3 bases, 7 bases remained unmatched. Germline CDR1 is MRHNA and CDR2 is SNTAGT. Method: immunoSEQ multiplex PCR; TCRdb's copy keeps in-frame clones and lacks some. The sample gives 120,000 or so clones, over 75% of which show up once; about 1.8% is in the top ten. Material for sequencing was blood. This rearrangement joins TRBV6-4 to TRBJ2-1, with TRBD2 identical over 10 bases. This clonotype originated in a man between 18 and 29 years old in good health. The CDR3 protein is CASSPAIAGGYNEQFF. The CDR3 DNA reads TGTGCCAGCAGTCCCGCTATAGCGGGAGGCTACAATGAGCAGTTCTTC.